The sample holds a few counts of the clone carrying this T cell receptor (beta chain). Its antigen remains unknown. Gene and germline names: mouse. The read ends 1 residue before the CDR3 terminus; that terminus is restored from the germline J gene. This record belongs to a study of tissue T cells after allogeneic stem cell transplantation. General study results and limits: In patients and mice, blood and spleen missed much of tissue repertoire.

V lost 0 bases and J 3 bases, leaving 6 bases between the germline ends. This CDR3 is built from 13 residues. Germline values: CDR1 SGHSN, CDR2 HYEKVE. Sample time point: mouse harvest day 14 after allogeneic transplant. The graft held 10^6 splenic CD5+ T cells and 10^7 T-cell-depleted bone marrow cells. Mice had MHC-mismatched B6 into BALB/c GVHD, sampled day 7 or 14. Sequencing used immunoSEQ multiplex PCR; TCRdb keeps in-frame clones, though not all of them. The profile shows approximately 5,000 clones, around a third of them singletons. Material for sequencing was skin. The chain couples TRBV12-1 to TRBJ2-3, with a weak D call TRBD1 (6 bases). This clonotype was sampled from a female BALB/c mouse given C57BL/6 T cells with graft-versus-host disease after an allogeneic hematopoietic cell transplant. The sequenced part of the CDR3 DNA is TGTGCCAGCTCTCTCGGGACAGCAGAAACGCTGTAT. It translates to CASSLGTAETLY. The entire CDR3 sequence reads CASSLGTAETLYF. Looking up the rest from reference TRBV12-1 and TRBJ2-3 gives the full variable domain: DSGVVQSPRHIIKEKGGRSVLTCIPISGHSNVVWYQQTLGKELKFLIQHYEKVERDKGFLPSRFSVQQFDDYHSEMNMSALELEDSAMYFCASSLGTAETLYFGSGTRLTVL.